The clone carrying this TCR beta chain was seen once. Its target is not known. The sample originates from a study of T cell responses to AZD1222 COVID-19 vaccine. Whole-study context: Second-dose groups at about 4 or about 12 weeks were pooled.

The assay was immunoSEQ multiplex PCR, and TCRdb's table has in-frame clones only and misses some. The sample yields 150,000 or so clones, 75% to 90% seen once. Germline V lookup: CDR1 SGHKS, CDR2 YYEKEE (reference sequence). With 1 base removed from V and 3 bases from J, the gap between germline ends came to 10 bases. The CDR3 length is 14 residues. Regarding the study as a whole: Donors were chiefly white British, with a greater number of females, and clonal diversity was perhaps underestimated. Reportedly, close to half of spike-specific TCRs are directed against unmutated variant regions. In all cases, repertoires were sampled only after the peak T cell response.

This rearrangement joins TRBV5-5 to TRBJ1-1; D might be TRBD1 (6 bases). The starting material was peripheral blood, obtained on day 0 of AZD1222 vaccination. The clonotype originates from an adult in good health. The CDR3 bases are TGTGCCAGCAGCTTGACTTCAGGGGACACTGAAGCTTTCTTT. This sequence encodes CASSLTSGDTEAFF.